This T cell receptor beta chain was identified in a study of cytomegalovirus exposure and HLA in healthy donors. V lost 4 bases, J lost 3 bases, and 15 bases stayed unmatched. Germline CDR1 MGHRA, CDR2 YSYEKL. The CDR3 length is 18 residues. The assay was immunoSEQ multiplex PCR, and TCRdb's table has in-frame clones only and misses some. Counted here are 90,000 to 150,000 clones, roughly 88% occurring once; the ten biggest clones make up approximately 4.9%. Study-wide points: Clusters of TCRs from the first cohort tended to co-occur in the approximately 120 validation repertoires (as a later analysis found). Whilst most TCR sequences proved rare, a subset of public TCRs occurred across many donors. The study recorded 164 TCR beta chains that were cytomegalovirus-associated.

About this clone: Its antigen is currently unknown.

The receptor's source is a man between 18 and 35 years old in good health and CMV-seronegative. J is TRBJ2-7 and V is TRBV4-1; 10 positions match TRBD2. The sample consisted of PBMCs. In DNA, the CDR3 is TGCGCCAGCAGCCTCACCCTCGCGACTAGCGGGTTCTACTACGAGCAGTACTTC. It yields the protein CASSLTLATSGFYYEQYF.